This TCR beta chain was recorded in a study of T cells after yellow fever vaccination. A single record per CDR3 protein comes from TCRdb applying MiXCR to the 5' RACE reads. The sample contains about 340,000 distinct CDR3 sequences, around 12% of which appear only once. This clonotype has more than one count but fewer than ten. Its antigen is currently unknown. Study-wide findings and caveats: In FACS-sorted repertoires, abundant clonotypes from the bulk population could appear as contaminants. Post-booster reappearance was seen for most primary-vaccination clones (about 96% CD4, 88% CD8).

CDR3 length: 13 residues. Trimming took 2 bases from V and 5 from J, leaving 10 bases between them. Germline V gene lookup returns CDR1 LGHDT and CDR2 YNNKEL (reference sequence). The TCR comes from a man between 18 and 29 years old who received the YFV17D yellow fever vaccine. Sample: CD4+ T cells sorted from PBMCs, taken 15 days after the yellow fever booster vaccination. The rearrangement links TRBV3-1 to TRBJ2-7, with D perhaps TRBD1 (6 bases). The CDR3: CASSQTGFNEQYF. DNA of the CDR3: TGTGCCAGCAGCCAAACAGGGTTCAACGAGCAGTACTTC.